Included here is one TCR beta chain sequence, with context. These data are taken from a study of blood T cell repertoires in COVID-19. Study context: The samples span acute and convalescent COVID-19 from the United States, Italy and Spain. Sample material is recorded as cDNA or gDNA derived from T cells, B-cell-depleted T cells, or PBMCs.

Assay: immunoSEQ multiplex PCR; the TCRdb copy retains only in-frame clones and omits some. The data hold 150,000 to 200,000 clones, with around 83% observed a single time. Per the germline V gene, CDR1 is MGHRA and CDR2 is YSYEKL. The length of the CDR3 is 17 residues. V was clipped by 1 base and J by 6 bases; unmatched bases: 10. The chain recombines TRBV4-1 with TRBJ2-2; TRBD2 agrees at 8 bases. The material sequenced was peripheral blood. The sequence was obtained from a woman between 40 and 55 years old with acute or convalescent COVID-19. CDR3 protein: CASSQALLADLPGELFF. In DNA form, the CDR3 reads TGCGCCAGCAGCCAAGCCTTACTAGCGGATCTACCCGGGGAGCTGTTTTTT.